This T cell receptor (beta chain) was sequenced for a study of neurological immune-mediated disorders. This clonotype was picked up many times. Its antigen is undetermined. The cDNA was generated by 5'RACE with 10-nucleotide random UMIs. TCRdb redid the calling of the 5' RACE reads with MiXCR, one entry per CDR3 protein. The sample has under 75,000 distinct CDR3 sequences, over 4% seen once. Regarding the study as a whole: HTLV-1-associated myelopathy displayed the greatest TCR clonal expansion, and multiple sclerosis exhibited the smallest, lower than that of healthy controls. None of the CDR3 amino acid sequences in expanded clones turned up in more than one subject, which points to private repertoires in all groups. One related-CDR3 cluster, identified by phylogenetic grouping, held the repertoires of 18 of 34 multiple sclerosis patients and was a possible signature.

The sample comprised PBMCs. The clonotype was recovered from a human donor with multiple sclerosis. The donor label of this sample is uncertain.

The CDR3 is CASSPPWQGSHQFF. As DNA, the CDR3 is TGTGCCAGCTCACCACCCTGGCAGGGATCTCACCAGTTCTTC. This chain links TRBV18 with TRBJ2-1; a weak D match, TRBD1 (5 bases). CDR3 size: 14 residues. Trimming removed 0 bases from V and 13 bases from J, with 16 bases in between. Germline assignment: CDR1 KGHSH and CDR2 LQKENI.